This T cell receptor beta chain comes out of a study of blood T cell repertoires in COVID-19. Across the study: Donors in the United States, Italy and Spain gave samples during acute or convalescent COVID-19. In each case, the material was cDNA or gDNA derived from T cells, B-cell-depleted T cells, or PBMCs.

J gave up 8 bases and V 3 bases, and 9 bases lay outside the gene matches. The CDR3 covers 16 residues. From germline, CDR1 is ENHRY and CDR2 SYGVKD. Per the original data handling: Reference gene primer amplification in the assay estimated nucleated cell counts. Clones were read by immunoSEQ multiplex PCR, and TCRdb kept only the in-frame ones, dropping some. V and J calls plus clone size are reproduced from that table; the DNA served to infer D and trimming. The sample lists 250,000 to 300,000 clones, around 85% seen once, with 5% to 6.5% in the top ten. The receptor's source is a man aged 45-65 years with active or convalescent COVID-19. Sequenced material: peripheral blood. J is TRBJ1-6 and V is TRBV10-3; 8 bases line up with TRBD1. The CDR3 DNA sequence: TGTGCCATCAGTGACCCCGGGACAGGAAATTATTCACCCCTCCACTTT. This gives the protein CAISDPGTGNYSPLHF.